One and the same sample provided the 17 T cell receptor beta chains below, sequenced in a study of T cell changes during pregnancy in multiple sclerosis. TCRdb's table, derived via immunoSEQ multiplex PCR, lists solely in-frame clones and lacks some. The sample yields fewer than 50,000 clones, around 92% seen once. Sequences were derived from CD4+ T cells from peripheral blood mononuclear cells, sampled in the third trimester of pregnancy. These receptors originate from a female donor with multiple sclerosis, enrolled in a pregnancy study.

The gene calls are TRBV5-1 and TRBJ1-1, with 10 bases identical to TRBD1. Germline-derived CDR1 and CDR2 are SGHRS and YFSETQ. The CDR3 length is 15 residues. V lost 5 bases, J lost 0 bases, and 4 bases stayed unmatched. The CDR3 coding sequence is TGCGCCAGCAGGGGAGGGACAGGGGTGAACACTGAAGCTTTCTTT. Residues: CASRGGTGVNTEAFF.

This chain joins TRBV6-1 and TRBJ2-2; 9 bases match TRBD1. CDR1 is MNHNS and CDR2 is SASEGT in the germline V gene. This CDR3 comprises 14 residues. Unmatched junction bases numbered 5, after V lost 7 bases and J lost 5 bases. CDR3 DNA: TGTGCCAGCACCGACAGGGGGGAGACCGGGGAGCTGTTTTTT. Amino acids: CASTDRGETGELFF.

This rearrangement joins TRBV6-6 to TRBJ2-7; 10 positions agree with TRBD1. CDR1 is MNHNY and CDR2 is SVGAGI in the germline V gene (reference sequence). Trimming removed 5 bases from V and 5 bases from J; junction bases left unmatched: 6. This CDR3 comprises 14 residues. In nucleotides, the CDR3 is TGTGCCAGCAGTACATACGGGACAGGGGACGAGCAGTACTTC. Residues: CASSTYGTGDEQYF.

This clone was detected only a few times. J is TRBJ1-2 and V is TRBV28, with 8 bases aligning to TRBD1. V lost 5 bases and J lost 4; bases outside the gene matches: 9. This CDR3 comprises 15 residues. Germline-derived CDR1 and CDR2 are MDHEN and SYDVKM. As DNA, the CDR3 is TGTGCCAGCAGTGGACAGGGAAGAAAAAGCTATGGCTACACCTTC. Amino acids: CASSGQGRKSYGYTF.

V is TRBV28 and J is TRBJ2-7, with 11 bases fitting TRBD2. V shed 6 bases, J shed 3 bases, and the junction held 4 bases outside the gene matches. Germline CDR1 is MDHEN and CDR2 is SYDVKM. CDR3 length: 14 residues. CDR3 nucleotide sequence: TGTGCCAGCAGGATCACTAGCGGGGGCTACGAGCAGTACTTC. Encoded protein: CASRITSGGYEQYF.

The genes are TRBV4-3 and TRBJ1-5, with a tentative D call TRBD1 (5 bases). There are 18 residues in the CDR3. Germline CDR1 LGHNA, CDR2 YSLEER. V lost 2 bases and J lost 0, with 17 bases in between. This CDR3 reads CASSQNIWDLYSNQPQHF. In DNA form, the CDR3 reads TGCGCCAGCAGCCAAAACATTTGGGACTTATATAGCAATCAGCCCCAGCATTTT.

The chain combines TRBV28 with TRBJ2-6, with TRBD2 matching 8 bases. Germline CDR1 reads MDHEN; CDR2 reads SYDVKM. The V segment lost 4 bases and the J segment 0 bases; nucleotides outside the gene matches: 5. The CDR3 has 17 residues. For the CDR3, the DNA is TGTGCCAGCAGTTCAGTAGCGGGGTACTCTGGGGCCAACGTCCTGACTTTC. Protein sequence: CASSSVAGYSGANVLTF.

The chain couples TRBV6-5 to TRBJ2-1; TRBD2 matches 9 bases. The CDR3 length is 15 residues. CDR1 is MNHEY, CDR2 SVGAGI, per germline. The junction had 8 bases not matched to a gene; V was cut back by 2 bases and J by 9 bases. This chain's CDR3 is CASSYGLAGNLEQFF. The CDR3 nucleotides are TGTGCCAGCAGTTACGGGCTAGCGGGAAACCTTGAGCAGTTCTTC.

This clone was counted between two and nine times. J is TRBJ1-5 and V is TRBV6-1, with D possibly being TRBD1 (5 bases). Germline V gives CDR1 MNHNS, CDR2 SASEGT. CDR3 length: 14 residues. V was pared by 6 bases and J by 7 bases, with 16 bases between. The CDR3 DNA is TGTGCCAGCAGCCGAAGGCAGGGTTTGCAGCCCCAGCATTTT. Translating gives CASSRRQGLQPQHF.

CDR3 loop: CASSPRDSAYEQYF. CDR3 DNA: TGTGCCAGCTCACCCCGGGACAGCGCCTACGAGCAGTACTTC. The chain employs TRBV18 and TRBJ2-7; 7 bases agree with TRBD1. From germline, CDR1 is KGHSH and CDR2 LQKENI. With 3 bases clipped from V and 2 bases from J, the junction kept 4 bases outside the gene matches. There are 14 residues in the CDR3.

V is TRBV9 and J is TRBJ1-5; perhaps TRBD1 as D (6 bases). The V end was cut by 0 bases, the J end by 4 bases, with 14 bases between. This CDR3 comprises 16 residues. Germline loops: CDR1 SGDLS, CDR2 YYNGEE. In DNA form, the CDR3 reads TGTGCCAGCAGCGTAGGCCCCTCAGGGGTAAATCAGCCCCAGCATTTT. This codes for CASSVGPSGVNQPQHF.

This sequence joins TRBV19 and TRBJ1-5; TRBD1 might be the D (6 bases). The germline V and J ends were trimmed by 9 bases and 3 bases, with 18 bases remaining between them. CDR1 and CDR2 (germline): LNHDA, SQIVND (reference sequence). This CDR3 has 15 residues. The CDR3 region is CASAGGAGNNQPQHF. The CDR3 DNA sequence: TGTGCCAGCGCGGGGGGGGCGGGGAACAATCAGCCCCAGCATTTT.

This rearrangement joins TRBV13 to TRBJ2-1, with 8 bases lining up with TRBD2. V gave up 0 bases and J gave up 2 bases; unmatched junction bases: 6. This CDR3 has 17 amino acids. Germline CDR1 is PRHDT and CDR2 is FYEKMQ (reference sequence). The CDR3 bases are TGTGCCAGCAGCTTAGGATCAGCGGGAGTCCCCTACAATGAGCAGTTCTTC. It is translated as CASSLGSAGVPYNEQFF. Supplemented by reference TRBV13 and TRBJ2-1, the full variable domain reads AAGVIQSPRHLIKEKRETATLKCYPIPRHDTVYWYQQGPGQDPQFLISFYEKMQSDKGSIPDRFSAQQFSDYHSELNMSSLELGDSALYFCASSLGSAGVPYNEQFFGPGTRLTVL.

The V gene is TRBV18, the J gene TRBJ2-7, with TRBD2 matching 7 bases. V lost 6 bases to trimming and J lost 1 base; unmatched junction nucleotides: 6. Per the germline V gene, CDR1 is KGHSH and CDR2 is LQKENI. This CDR3 is 14 amino acids long. In DNA, the CDR3 is TGTGCCAGCTCCCCGGGAGGTGGATCCTACGAGCAGTACTTC. It is translated as CASSPGGGSYEQYF.

The chain recombines TRBV5-1 with TRBJ1-4; 8 bases map to TRBD1. In germline, CDR1 is SGHRS, CDR2 YFSETQ. The CDR3 contains 14 residues. V was clipped by 2 bases and J by 8 bases; unmatched bases: 5. The CDR3 reads CASSFDRGSEKLFF. The CDR3 DNA is TGCGCCAGCAGCTTCGACAGGGGAAGCGAAAAACTGTTTTTT. The whole variable domain, filled in from reference TRBV5-1 and TRBJ1-4, reads KAGVTQTPRYLIKTRGQQVTLSCSPISGHRSVSWYQQTPGQGLQFLFEYFSETQRNKGNFPGRFSGRQFSNSRSEMNVSTLELGDSALYLCASSFDRGSEKLFFGSGTQLSVL.

The CDR3 region is CASSLAGTGNEKLFF. CDR3 coding DNA: TGTGCCAGCAGCTTGGCCGGGACAGGGAACGAAAAACTGTTTTTT. This chain links TRBV6-4 with TRBJ1-4, with TRBD1 matching over 9 bases. The length of the CDR3 is 15 residues. Germline V gene data show CDR1 as MRHNA and CDR2 as SNTAGT. V trimming: 6 bases; J trimming: 8 bases; junction bases outside the gene matches: 10.

The V and J genes are TRBV19 and TRBJ2-7; 10 bases fit TRBD1. Per germline, CDR1 LNHDA and CDR2 SQIVND (reference sequence). V was clipped by 6 bases and J by 5 bases; unmatched bases: 19. There are 18 residues in the CDR3. CDR3 DNA sequence: TGTGCCAGTAGCAGGATATTCACTGGGACAGGGGTTATGGACGAGCAGTACTTC. This sequence encodes CASSRIFTGTGVMDEQYF.